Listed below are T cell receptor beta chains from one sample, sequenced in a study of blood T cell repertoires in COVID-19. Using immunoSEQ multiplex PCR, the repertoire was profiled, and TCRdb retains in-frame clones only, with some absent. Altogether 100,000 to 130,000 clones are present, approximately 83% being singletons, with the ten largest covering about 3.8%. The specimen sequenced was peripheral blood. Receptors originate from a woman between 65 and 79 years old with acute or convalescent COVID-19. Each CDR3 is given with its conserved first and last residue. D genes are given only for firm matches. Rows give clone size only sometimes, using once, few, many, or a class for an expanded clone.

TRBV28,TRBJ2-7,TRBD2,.,TGTGCCAGCAGCCATGGCGGGAGGTTCTCCTACGAGCAGTACTTC,CASSHGGRFSYEQYF
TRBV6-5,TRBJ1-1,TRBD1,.,TGTGCCGCCGGACAGGGCTTGATGAACACTGAAGCTTTCTTT,CAAGQGLMNTEAFF
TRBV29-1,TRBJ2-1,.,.,TGCAGCGTTGAAGGCCAGGGGATTGAGCAGTTCTTC,CSVEGQGIEQFF
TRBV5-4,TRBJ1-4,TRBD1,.,TGTGCCAGCAGCACAGGGGACAGGGGGTACGAAAAACTGTTTTTT,CASSTGDRGYEKLFF
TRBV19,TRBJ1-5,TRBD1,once,TGTGCCACTACTCAGGGGGGCTCGGGTCCCAATCAGCCCCAGCATTTT,CATTQGGSGPNQPQHF
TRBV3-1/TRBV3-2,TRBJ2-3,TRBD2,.,TGTGCCAGCAGCCTCTCTGGGGCGGGAGGGCCCGATACGCAGTATTTT,CASSLSGAGGPDTQYF
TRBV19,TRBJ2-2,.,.,TGTGCCAGTAGTATAGGACTAGTCCCAAGGAGCACCGGGGAGCTGTTTTTT,CASSIGLVPRSTGELFF
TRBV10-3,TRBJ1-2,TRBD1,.,TGTGCCATCAGTGGGACAGGGAACTATGGCTACACCTTC,CAISGTGNYGYTF
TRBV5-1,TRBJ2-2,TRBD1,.,TGCGCCAGCAGCTTCACCCCGGGACAGGGCATGAGCGGGGAGCTGTTTTTT,CASSFTPGQGMSGELFF
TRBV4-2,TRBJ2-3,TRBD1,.,TGTGCCAGCAGCCAAGCTCTCCAGGGGGAAGATACGCAGTATTTT,CASSQALQGEDTQYF
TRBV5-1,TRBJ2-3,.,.,TGCGCCAGCAGCTTGCAGGGTAGGGACACAGATACGCAGTATTTT,CASSLQGRDTDTQYF
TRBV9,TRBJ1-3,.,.,TGTGCCAGCAGCCCGGGGGGGTCAGCGGGAAACACCATATATTTT,CASSPGGSAGNTIYF
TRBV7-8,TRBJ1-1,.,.,TGTGCCAGCAGCTTTTGGGAAGGGAGAGCTTTCTTT,CASSFWEGRAFF
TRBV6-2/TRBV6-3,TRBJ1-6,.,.,TGTGCCAGCAGTGGTGAACTTTATAATTCACCCCTCCACTTT,CASSGELYNSPLHF
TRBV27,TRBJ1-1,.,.,TGTGCCAGCAGCAGACAGGTTGGAAACACTGAAGCTTTCTTT,CASSRQVGNTEAFF
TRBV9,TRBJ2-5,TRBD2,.,TGTGCCAGCAGCGTAGTAGCGGGAAGGCGGGAGACCCAGTACTTC,CASSVVAGRRETQYF
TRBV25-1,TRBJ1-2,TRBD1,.,TGTGCCAGCAGTGGGGGACAGTGGGCCTTC,CASSGGQWAF
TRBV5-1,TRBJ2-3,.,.,TGCGCCAGCAGCTTGGCCGCGCACACAGATACGCAGTATTTT,CASSLAAHTDTQYF
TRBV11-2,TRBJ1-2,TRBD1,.,TGTGCCAGCAGCTTAGTCCAGGGACAGGACTATGGCTACACCTTC,CASSLVQGQDYGYTF
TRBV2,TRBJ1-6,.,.,TGTGCCAGCAGTGTTTCAGGGTACTACAATAATTCACCCCTCCACTTT,CASSVSGYYNNSPLHF
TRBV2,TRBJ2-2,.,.,TGTGCCAGCAGTGAATCCGGGGGAAGAAGACCCGGGGAGCTGTTTTTT,CASSESGGRRPGELFF
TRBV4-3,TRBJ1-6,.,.,TGCGCCAGCAGCCAAGACAGGGCGAATTCACCCCTCCACTTT,CASSQDRANSPLHF
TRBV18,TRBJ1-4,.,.,TGTGCCAGCTCACCGGGTCCTGCAGGTGAAAAACTGTTTTTT,CASSPGPAGEKLFF
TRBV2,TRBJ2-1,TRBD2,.,TGTGCCAGCAGTGAAAGCGGGGGCTCCTACAATGAGCAGTTCTTC,CASSESGGSYNEQFF
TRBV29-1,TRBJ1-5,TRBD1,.,TGCAGCGCCCGGACAGGGGGAAATAGCAATCAGCCCCAGCATTTT,CSARTGGNSNQPQHF
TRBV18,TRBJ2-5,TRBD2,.,TGTGCCAGCCGGGGAGGGTCCCAAGAGACCCAGTACTTC,CASRGGSQETQYF
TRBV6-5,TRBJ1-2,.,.,TGTGCCAGCAGTTACGGACACAAGAACTATGGCTACACCTTC,CASSYGHKNYGYTF
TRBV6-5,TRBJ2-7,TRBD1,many,TGTGCCAGCAGTAAGGACAGGGGATTCTACGAGCAGTACTTC,CASSKDRGFYEQYF
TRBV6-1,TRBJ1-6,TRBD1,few,TGTGCCAGCAGTGACCCGGACAGGCATAATTCACCCCTCCACTTT,CASSDPDRHNSPLHF
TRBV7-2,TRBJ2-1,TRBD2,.,TGTGCCAGCGGCCCTAGCGGGGGCCCCTTAGTCTTC,CASGPSGGPLVF
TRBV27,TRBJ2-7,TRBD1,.,TGTGCCAGCAGTTTGGGTGGCAGGGGGCCTGGCGAGCAGTACTTC,CASSLGGRGPGEQYF
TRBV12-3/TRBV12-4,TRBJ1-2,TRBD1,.,TGTGCCAGCGGAAGGACAGGGTCCTATGGCTACACCTTC,CASGRTGSYGYTF
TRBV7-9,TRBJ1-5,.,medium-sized,TGTGCCTCCTTGCTCCGGGGGGGTCAGCCCCAGCATTTT,CASLLRGGQPQHF
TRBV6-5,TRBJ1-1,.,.,TGTGCCAGCAGTTACTCGATGGAGAGACAGTACGCTGAAGCTTTCTTT,CASSYSMERQYAEAFF
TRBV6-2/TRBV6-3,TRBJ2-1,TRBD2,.,TGTGCCAGCAGTTCAAGGACTAGCGGGGGACTTTCCTACAATGAGCAGTTCTTC,CASSSRTSGGLSYNEQFF
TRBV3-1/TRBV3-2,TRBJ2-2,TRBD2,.,TGTGCCAGCAGCCATTGCGGCGGGGGGGCCCCGGGCACCGGGGAGCTGTTTTTT,CASSHCGGGAPGTGELFF
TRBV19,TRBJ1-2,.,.,TGTGCCAGTAGTATAGGCTGGCAGGGTGGGAACTATGGCTACACCTTC,CASSIGWQGGNYGYTF
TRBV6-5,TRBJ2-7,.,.,TGTGCCAGCATTCCCGTTACAGGGCTATACTACGAGCAGTACTTC,CASIPVTGLYYEQYF